This T cell receptor beta chain comes out of a study of human thymus T cells. Thymus pieces cut out during corrective heart surgery were the tissue that was used. Samples came from healthy Finnish infants during open corrective cardiac surgery. In the case of this clone: The antigen remains unidentified.

The repertoire was sequenced with immunoSEQ multiplex PCR; TCRdb's copy has only in-frame clones and lacks some. The sample gives fewer than 90,000 clones, just over 95% of which show up once; roughly 0.03% is in the top ten. Study results and limitations: Unrelated individuals were reported by related research to share highly overlapping thymic repertoires. V and J gene usage appeared biased in thymic and blood repertoires.

The CDR3 consists of 15 residues. V lost 9 bases and J lost 6, with 22 bases in between. The germline V gene has CDR1 MNHEY and CDR2 SMNVEV (reference sequence). The sequenced material came from thymus tissue. The chain carries TRBV27 and TRBJ2-3; D tentatively fits TRBD1 or TRBD2 (5 bases each). This receptor was identified in a boy younger than two with a congenital heart defect but otherwise immunologically healthy. CDR3: CASIEPGRTNDTQYF. The CDR3 nucleotides are TGTGCCAGTATCGAACCGGGACGAACGAACGATACGCAGTATTTT.